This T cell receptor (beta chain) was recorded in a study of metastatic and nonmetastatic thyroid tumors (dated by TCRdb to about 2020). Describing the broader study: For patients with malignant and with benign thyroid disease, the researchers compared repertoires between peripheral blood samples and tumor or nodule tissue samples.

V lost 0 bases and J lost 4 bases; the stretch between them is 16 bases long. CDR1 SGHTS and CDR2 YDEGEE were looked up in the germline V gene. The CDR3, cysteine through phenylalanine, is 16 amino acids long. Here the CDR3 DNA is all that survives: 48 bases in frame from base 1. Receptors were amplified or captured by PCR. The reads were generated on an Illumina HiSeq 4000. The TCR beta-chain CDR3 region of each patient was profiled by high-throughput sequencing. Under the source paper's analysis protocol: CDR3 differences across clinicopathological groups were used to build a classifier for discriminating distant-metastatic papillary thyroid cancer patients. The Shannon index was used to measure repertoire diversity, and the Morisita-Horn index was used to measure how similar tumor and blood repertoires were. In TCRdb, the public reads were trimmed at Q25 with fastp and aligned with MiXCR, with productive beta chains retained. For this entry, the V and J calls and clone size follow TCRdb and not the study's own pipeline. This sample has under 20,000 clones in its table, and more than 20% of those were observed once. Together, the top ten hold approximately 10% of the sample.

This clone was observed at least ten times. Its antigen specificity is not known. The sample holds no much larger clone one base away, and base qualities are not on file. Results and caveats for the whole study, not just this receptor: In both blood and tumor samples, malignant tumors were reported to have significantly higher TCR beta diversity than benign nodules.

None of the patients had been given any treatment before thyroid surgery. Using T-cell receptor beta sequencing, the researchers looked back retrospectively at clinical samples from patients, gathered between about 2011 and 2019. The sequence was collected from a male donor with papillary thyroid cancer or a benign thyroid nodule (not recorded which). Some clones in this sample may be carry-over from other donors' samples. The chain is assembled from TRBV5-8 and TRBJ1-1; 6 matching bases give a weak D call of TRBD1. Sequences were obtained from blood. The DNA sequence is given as TGTGCCAGCAGCTTGGCCGGGCGGACCAGGGGCACTGAAGCTTTCTTT. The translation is CASSLAGRTRGTEAFF. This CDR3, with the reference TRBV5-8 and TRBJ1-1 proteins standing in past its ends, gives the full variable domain EAGVTQSPTHLIKTRGQQATLRCSPISGHTSVYWYQQALGLGLQFLLWYDEGEERNRGNFPPRFSGRQFPNYSSELNVNALELEDSALYLCASSLAGRTRGTEAFFGQGTRLTVV.